Listed here are 14 T cell receptor beta chains from one sample, sequenced in a study of regulatory T cells in long-lasting Graves disease. As for time point: newly diagnosed GD, antithyroid drugs for less than 3 months. Following extraction of RNA from PBMCs, that RNA was used to make the TCR library. Assembly of TCR beta libraries relied on iRepertoire HTBI primers together with Arm-PCR of CDR3 regions. Using its own MiXCR run on the multiplex PCR reads, TCRdb lists one record per CDR3 protein. The data contain roughly 500,000 distinct CDR3 sequences, about 14% of them singletons. In addition, the sample was reused for a study of T cells in Graves' hyperthyroidism and ophthalmopathy.

The specimen comprised peripheral blood mononuclear cells (PBMCs), sampled at new diagnosis, from a patient treated with antithyroid drugs. All receptors derive from a woman in her forties or fifties with Graves disease.

Ten or more counts support this clonotype. V is TRBV20-1 and J is TRBJ1-1; a possible D gene is TRBD1 (5 bases). Trimming left V 5 bases short and J 0 bases short, with 22 bases between. The CDR3 is made up of 17 amino acids. Germline V CDR1 and CDR2: DFQATT, SNEGSKA (reference sequence). The CDR3 nucleotides read TGCAGTGCTCCGACCACAGGAGGGGCCCCCATGAACACTGAAGCTTTCTTT. This sequence encodes CSAPTTGGAPMNTEAFF.

The chain carries TRBV6-4 and TRBJ1-1, with 9 bases matching TRBD1. The CDR3 sequence is 15 residues long. V shed 6 bases, J shed 5 bases, and the junction held 10 bases outside the gene matches. Germline CDR1 is MRHNA and CDR2 is SNTAGT. The DNA of the CDR3 is TGTGCCAGCAGGGGTTCCGGGACAGGGTGGACTGAAGCTTTCTTT. As protein: CASRGSGTGWTEAFF.

This clonotype was seen more than once but under ten times. The V call is TRBV9, the J call TRBJ2-4; 7 bases agree with TRBD1. This CDR3 has 16 residues. The junction had 6 bases not matched to a gene; V was cut back by 3 bases and J by 0 bases. CDR1 and CDR2 from the germline V gene are SGDLS and YYNGEE. This CDR3 reads CASSDGTEIAKNIQYF. The CDR3 DNA reads TGTGCCAGCAGCGATGGGACAGAGATAGCCAAAAACATTCAGTACTTC.

The chain links TRBV29-1 to TRBJ1-2; D unclear. V was trimmed by 7 bases and J by 0 bases, leaving 9 bases between them. This CDR3 is built from 12 residues. CDR1 and CDR2 (germline): SQVTM, ANQGSEA. The CDR3, as DNA: TGCAGCGCCTCATGGGCTAACTATGGCTACACCTTC. This translates into CSASWANYGYTF.

This clonotype was counted ten times or more. The genes are TRBV6-5 and TRBJ1-1, with a tentative D call TRBD1 (5 bases). Trimming took 4 bases from V and 0 from J, leaving 15 bases between them. The CDR3 length is 16 residues. The V gene's germline CDR1 is MNHEY and CDR2 SVGAGI. DNA for the CDR3: TGTGCCAGCAGTTCCCAGGGTTCAGAACTGAACACTGAAGCTTTCTTT. Encoded protein: CASSSQGSELNTEAFF.

This clonotype showed up many times. The chain couples TRBV2 to TRBJ1-5; D might be TRBD1 (5 bases). V was shortened by 7 bases and J by 2 bases, with 15 bases between the two germline ends. The CDR3 extends over 15 amino acids. Per germline, CDR1 SNHLY and CDR2 FYNNEI. In DNA, the CDR3 is TGTGCCAGCACCGCGGGGGTCGTCGGCAATCAGCCCCAGCATTTT. Its protein is CASTAGVVGNQPQHF.

This clonotype has more than one count but fewer than ten. V gene TRBV29-1 combines with J gene TRBJ2-3; 9 nucleotides match TRBD2. CDR1 and CDR2 (germline): SQVTM, ANQGSEA. The CDR3 sequence is 17 residues long. J gave up 3 bases and V 7 bases, and 17 bases lay outside the gene matches. In DNA, the CDR3 is TGCAGCGCGGGACTAATTGCGGGAGGGCACATAACAGATACGCAGTATTTT. Encoded protein: CSAGLIAGGHITDTQYF.

This clonotype occurred many times. This rearrangement joins TRBV12-3 or TRBV12-4 to TRBJ1-4; the D gene is possibly TRBD1 (5 bases). This CDR3 contains 14 residues. V gave up 6 bases and J gave up 6 bases, with 14 bases separating them. The CDR3 is CASSQGAGYEKLFF. The CDR3 DNA sequence: TGTGCCAGCAGCCAAGGGGCAGGGTATGAAAAACTGTTTTTT.

Ten or more counts support this clonotype. The rearrangement joins TRBV3-1 to TRBJ2-5, with a possible D match to TRBD1 (6 bases). V lost 2 bases and J 5 bases, leaving 15 bases between the germline ends. CDR1 and CDR2 (germline): LGHDT, YNNKEL (reference sequence). The length of the CDR3 is 15 residues. This CDR3 is CASSQNGNRAETQYF. CDR3 sequence (DNA): TGTGCCAGCAGCCAAAACGGGAACAGGGCGGAGACCCAGTACTTC.

This clonotype was seen ten or more times. This rearrangement joins TRBV2 to TRBJ1-5; unclear D gene. Germline V gene lookup returns CDR1 SNHLY and CDR2 FYNNEI. CDR3 length: 13 amino acids. Trimming stripped 2 bases from V and 3 bases from J, with 5 bases between. DNA for the CDR3: TGTGCCAGCAGTGAACTCTTCAATCAGCCCCAGCATTTT. Amino acids: CASSELFNQPQHF.

This clonotype was detected many times. The V gene is TRBV27, the J gene TRBJ2-7; 9 nucleotides line up with TRBD2. From germline, CDR1 is MNHEY and CDR2 SMNVEV (reference sequence). V lost 5 bases and J lost 1; bases outside the gene matches: 9. The CDR3 spans 16 residues. CDR3 coding DNA: TGTGCCAGCAGTGCCAACCCGGGACTAGCTTCCTACGAGCAGTACTTC. This gives the protein CASSANPGLASYEQYF.

The chain has TRBV28 and TRBJ1-6; 7 bases fit TRBD1. The CDR3 runs to 17 residues. The germline V gene has CDR1 MDHEN and CDR2 SYDVKM. J gave up 0 bases and V 5 bases, and 7 bases lay outside the gene matches. The CDR3: CASSPRDSRSYNSPLHF. The CDR3 DNA sequence: TGTGCCAGCAGTCCCCGGGACAGCCGCTCCTATAATTCACCCCTCCACTTT.

This clonotype was seen many times. The chain is built from TRBV12-3 or TRBV12-4 and TRBJ1-1, with D possibly matching TRBD1 (6 bases). The V end was cut by 1 base, the J end by 11 bases, with 17 bases between. CDR3 length equals 14 residues. This CDR3 is CASSLDREFLEAFF. The CDR3 DNA follows: TGTGCCAGCAGTTTAGACAGGGAGTTCCTAGAGGCTTTCTTT.

V gene TRBV24-1 combines with J gene TRBJ2-5; 9 nucleotides match TRBD2. V shed 9 bases and J 9 bases; nucleotides not matched to a gene: 16. This CDR3 contains 15 residues. Germline V lookup: CDR1 KGHDR, CDR2 SFDVKD. The CDR3 bases are TGTGCCACCTCGGGGGCAGGCGCTAGCGGGATATCCCAGTACTTC. Amino acids: CATSGAGASGISQYF.